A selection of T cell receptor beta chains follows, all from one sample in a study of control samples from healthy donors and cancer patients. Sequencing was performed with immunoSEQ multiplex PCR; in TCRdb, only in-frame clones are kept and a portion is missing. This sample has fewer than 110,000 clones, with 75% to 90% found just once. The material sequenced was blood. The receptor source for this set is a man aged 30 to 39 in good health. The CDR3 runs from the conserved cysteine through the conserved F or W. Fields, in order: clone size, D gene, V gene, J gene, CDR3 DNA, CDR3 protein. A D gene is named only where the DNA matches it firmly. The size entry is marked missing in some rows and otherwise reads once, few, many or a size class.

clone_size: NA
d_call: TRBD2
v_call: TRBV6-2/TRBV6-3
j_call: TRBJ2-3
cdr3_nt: TGTGCCAGCAGTGCTCTAGCGGGAGTGGGGGATACGCAGTATTTT
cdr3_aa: CASSALAGVGDTQYF

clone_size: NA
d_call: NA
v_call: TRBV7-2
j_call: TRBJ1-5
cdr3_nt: TGTGCCAGCAGCCCGGGATCAAATCAGCCCCAGCATTTT
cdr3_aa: CASSPGSNQPQHF

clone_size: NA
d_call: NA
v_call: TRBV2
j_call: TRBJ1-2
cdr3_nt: TGTGCCAGCAGTGAGGCCGAGCGCTATGGCTACACCTTC
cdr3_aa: CASSEAERYGYTF

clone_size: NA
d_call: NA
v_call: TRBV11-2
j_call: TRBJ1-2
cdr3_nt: TGTGCCAGCAGCCTATTTCTCACTAGTGGCTACACCTTC
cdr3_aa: CASSLFLTSGYTF

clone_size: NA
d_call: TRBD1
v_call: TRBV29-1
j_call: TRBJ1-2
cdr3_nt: TGCAGCGCTATACAGGGGGCGCGTGGCTACACCTTC
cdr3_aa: CSAIQGARGYTF

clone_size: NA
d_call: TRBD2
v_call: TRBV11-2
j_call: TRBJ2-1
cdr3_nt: TGTGCCAGCAGCTTAGAAACTTTGGGGACTAGCGGGAGGAACTACAATGAGCAGTTCTTC
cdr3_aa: CASSLETLGTSGRNYNEQFF

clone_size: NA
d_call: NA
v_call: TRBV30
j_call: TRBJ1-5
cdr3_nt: TGTGCCTGGAGTGTAGGAACTGGCAATCAGCCCCAGCATTTT
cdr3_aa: CAWSVGTGNQPQHF

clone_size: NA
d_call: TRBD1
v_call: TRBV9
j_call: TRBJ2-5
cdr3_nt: TGTGCCAGCAGCGTAAGGACAGGGGCGCAAGAGACCCAGTACTTC
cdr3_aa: CASSVRTGAQETQYF

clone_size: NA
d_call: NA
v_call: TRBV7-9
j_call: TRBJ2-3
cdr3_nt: TGTGCCAGCAGCTGGGGGCGGGGCGCAGATACGCAGTATTTT
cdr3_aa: CASSWGRGADTQYF

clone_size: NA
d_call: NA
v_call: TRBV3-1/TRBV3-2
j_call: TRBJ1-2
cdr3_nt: TGTGCCAGCAGCCCCCGCGGAGCCTATGGCTACACCTTC
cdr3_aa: CASSPRGAYGYTF

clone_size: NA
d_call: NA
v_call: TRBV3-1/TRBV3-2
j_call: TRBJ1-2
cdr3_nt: TGTGCCAGCAGCCCACGGAACTATGGCTACACCTTC
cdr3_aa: CASSPRNYGYTF

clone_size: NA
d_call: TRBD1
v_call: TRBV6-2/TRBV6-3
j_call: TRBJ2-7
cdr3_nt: TGTGCCAGCAGTTGGGGACAGGGCGGCTACGAGCAGTACTTC
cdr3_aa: CASSWGQGGYEQYF

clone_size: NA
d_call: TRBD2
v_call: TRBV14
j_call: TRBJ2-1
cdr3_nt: TGTGCCAGCAGCCCAGGATACGGGACTAGCGGGAGCAATGAGCAGTTCTTC
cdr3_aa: CASSPGYGTSGSNEQFF

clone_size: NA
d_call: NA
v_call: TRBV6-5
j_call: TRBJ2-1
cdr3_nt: TGTGCCAGCAGTTACAGCCAGGGGGGTGAGCAGTTCTTC
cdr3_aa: CASSYSQGGEQFF

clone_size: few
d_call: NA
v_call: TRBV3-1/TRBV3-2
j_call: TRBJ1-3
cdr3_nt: TGTGCCAGCAGCCAGGAGGCCAGGCATGTCGGGGTCAACACCATATATTTT
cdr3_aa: CASSQEARHVGVNTIYF

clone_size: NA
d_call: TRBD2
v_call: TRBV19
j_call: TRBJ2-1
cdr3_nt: TGTGCCAGTAGTAGACTAGCGGGGGGGATGAATGAGCAGTTCTTC
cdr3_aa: CASSRLAGGMNEQFF

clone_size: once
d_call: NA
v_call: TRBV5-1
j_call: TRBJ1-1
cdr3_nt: TGCGCCAGCAGCTTGGCCGAGGGGAGTGAAGCTTTCTTT
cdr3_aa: CASSLAEGSEAFF

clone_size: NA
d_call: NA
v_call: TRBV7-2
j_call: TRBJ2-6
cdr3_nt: TGTGCCAGCAGCGGGGGGAGCTCTGGGGCCAACGTCCTGACTTTC
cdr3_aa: CASSGGSSGANVLTF

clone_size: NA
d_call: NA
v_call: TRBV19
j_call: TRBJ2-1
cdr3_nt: TGTGCCAGTAGTCCACGACGTTCCGTGGACAATCCTCTTGGTAATGAGCAGTTCTTC
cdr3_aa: CASSPRRSVDNPLGNEQFF

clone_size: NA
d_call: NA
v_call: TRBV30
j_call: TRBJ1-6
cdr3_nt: TGTGCCTGGAGTCCAGGGCAGTCTAATTCACCCCTCCACTTT
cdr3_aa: CAWSPGQSNSPLHF

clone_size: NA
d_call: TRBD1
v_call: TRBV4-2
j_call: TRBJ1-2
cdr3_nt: TGTGCCAGCAGCCAATCGACAGGGGGAGACTATGGCTACACCTTC
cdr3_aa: CASSQSTGGDYGYTF

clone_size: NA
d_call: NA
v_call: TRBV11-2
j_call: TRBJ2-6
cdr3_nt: TGTGCCAGCAGCTTAGTGGGGACTGGGGCCAACGTCCTGACTTTC
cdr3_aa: CASSLVGTGANVLTF

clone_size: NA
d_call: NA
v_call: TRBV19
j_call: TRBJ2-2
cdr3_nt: TGTGCCAGTACAAAGGGGTATGACACCGGGGAGCTGTTTTTT
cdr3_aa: CASTKGYDTGELFF

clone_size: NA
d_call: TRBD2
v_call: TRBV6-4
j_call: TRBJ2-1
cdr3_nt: TGTGCCAGCAGTGACTCGAGTACTAGCGGTAACAATGAGCAGTTCTTC
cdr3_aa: CASSDSSTSGNNEQFF

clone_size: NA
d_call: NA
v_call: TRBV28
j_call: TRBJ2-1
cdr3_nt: TGTGCCAGCAGTCGCAACAATGAGCAGTTCTTC
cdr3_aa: CASSRNNEQFF

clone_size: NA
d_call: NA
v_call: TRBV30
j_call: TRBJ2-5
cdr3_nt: TGTGCCTGGAGAATCCCCCCACCCTTACAGGCTGGGAAGACCCAGTACTTC
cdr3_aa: CAWRIPPPLQAGKTQYF